This T cell receptor beta chain is drawn from a study of cytomegalovirus exposure and HLA in healthy donors. Notes on the study in general: Within an earlier analysis, most TCR beta V segments proved productive either about 90% or about 30% of the time. The number of N-insertions in an Asian-associated ancestry cluster was reportedly below the roughly 700-donor mean in a later analysis.

Notes on this clone: Its antigen is still unknown.

This PCR relied on a set of 60 Vbeta primers and 13 Jbeta primers. Profiling relied on immunoSEQ multiplex PCR, and the TCRdb table lists in-frame clones only, not all of them. The table shows about 130,000 clones, with 74% occurring only once. V lost 5 bases to trimming and J lost 2 bases, with 13 bases between them. The germline V gene has CDR1 MNHNS and CDR2 SASEGT. The CDR3 consists of 14 residues. Sequencing used PBMCs. The clonotype originates from a woman in her fifties or sixties in good health and CMV-seropositive. The chain is built from TRBV6-1 and TRBJ2-7, with a tentative D call TRBD1 (5 bases). DNA of the CDR3: TGTGCCAGCAGTATAAGGGGAAGGGCCTACGAGCAGTACTTC. Translated, it gives CASSIRGRAYEQYF.